This is a list of T cell receptor beta chains from one sample in a study of blood T cell repertoires in COVID-19. Only in-frame clones appear in the TCRdb table, and some are missing; sequencing was by immunoSEQ multiplex PCR. Of over 70,000 clones in the sample, around 85% were seen once. Material: peripheral blood. These receptors were taken from an older man with acute or convalescent COVID-19. The CDR3 runs from the conserved cysteine through the conserved F or W. D genes are given only for firm matches. The size field is filled for only some rows; it gives once, few, many or a size class.

>TRBV5-1|.|.|TRBJ1-1
CASSLEAGVNTEAFF
TGCGCCAGCAGCTTGGAGGCAGGGGTGAACACTGAAGCTTTCTTT
>TRBV4-1|TRBD2|.|TRBJ2-7
CASSQEEASGRFEQYF
TGCGCCAGCAGCCAAGAAGAGGCGAGCGGGAGGTTCGAGCAGTACTTC
>TRBV14|TRBD1|.|TRBJ2-7
CASSPPAGQVLYEQYF
TGTGCCAGCAGCCCCCCGGCGGGACAGGTGCTCTACGAGCAGTACTTC
>TRBV6-1|TRBD2|.|TRBJ2-7
CASSETGLLAYEQYF
TGTGCCAGCAGTGAAACGGGACTACTAGCCTACGAGCAGTACTTC
>TRBV3-1/TRBV3-2|TRBD1|.|TRBJ1-4
CASSQGGGREKLFF
TGTGCCAGCAGCCAAGGAGGGGGCAGGGAAAAACTGTTTTTT
>TRBV5-1|.|.|TRBJ1-2
CASSPGWGGADYGYTF
TGCGCCAGCAGCCCCGGGTGGGGAGGCGCGGACTATGGCTACACCTTC
>TRBV6-2/TRBV6-3|.|.|TRBJ1-5
CASSYSTGQLYQPQHF
TGTGCCAGCAGTTACTCGACAGGACAGCTATATCAGCCCCAGCATTTT
>TRBV3-1/TRBV3-2|TRBD1|.|TRBJ1-5
CASSHEGQGTQPQHF
TGTGCCAGCAGCCATGAGGGACAGGGTACTCAGCCCCAGCATTTT
>TRBV12-5|.|once|TRBJ1-5
CASGPPGQPQHF
TGTGCTAGTGGTCCCCCAGGGCAGCCCCAGCATTTT
>TRBV3-1/TRBV3-2|TRBD2|once|TRBJ2-5
CASSQGLAGKETQYF
TGTGCCAGCAGCCAAGGACTAGCGGGGAAAGAGACCCAGTACTTC
>TRBV11-2|TRBD2|.|TRBJ2-3
CASTLAGNTDTQYF
TGTGCCAGCACCCTAGCGGGAAACACAGATACGCAGTATTTT
>TRBV5-1|TRBD1|.|TRBJ1-2
CASSLGQEPLMGYTF
TGCGCCAGCAGCCTAGGACAGGAGCCCCTTATGGGCTACACCTTC
>TRBV5-1|TRBD1|.|TRBJ2-7
CASSSLDRESYEQYF
TGCGCCAGCAGCTCGCTAGACAGGGAATCCTACGAGCAGTACTTC
>TRBV19|TRBD2|.|TRBJ2-5
CASSSYQREGRETQYF
TGTGCCAGTAGCTCGTACCAGCGGGAGGGCCGGGAGACCCAGTACTTC
>TRBV5-1|TRBD1|.|TRBJ1-2
CASSLDQRGQNYGYTF
TGCGCCAGCAGCTTGGATCAACGGGGACAGAACTATGGCTACACCTTC
>TRBV5-1|TRBD1|.|TRBJ1-3
CASSLPTQGAGNTIYF
TGCGCCAGCAGCTTGCCCACCCAGGGGGCCGGAAACACCATATATTTT
>TRBV7-2|.|.|TRBJ1-4
CASSPLFGGRGNEKLFF
TGTGCCAGCAGCCCCCTATTCGGAGGGCGAGGGAATGAAAAACTGTTTTTT
>TRBV28|TRBD1|.|TRBJ2-1
CASSHDRGSLNEQFF
TGTGCCAGCAGCCACGACAGGGGAAGTCTCAATGAGCAGTTCTTC
>TRBV28|TRBD1|.|TRBJ1-5
CASSFQGGDQPQHF
TGTGCCAGCAGTTTTCAAGGGGGCGATCAGCCCCAGCATTTT
>TRBV7-2|.|.|TRBJ2-7
CASSPSRRQPSPYEQYF
TGTGCCAGCAGCCCCTCCCGCAGACAGCCGTCCCCCTACGAGCAGTACTTC
>TRBV6-6|TRBD1|few|TRBJ1-5
CARDSGQANSNQPQHF
TGTGCCAGAGACAGCGGACAGGCAAATAGCAATCAGCCCCAGCATTTT
>TRBV6-2/TRBV6-3|.|few|TRBJ1-5
CASSYSSTGLSF
TGTGCCAGCAGTTACTCGAGTACGGGTTTGTCCTTT
>TRBV9|TRBD1|once|TRBJ2-6
CASSTEGQATGANVLTF
TGTGCCAGCAGCACAGAGGGACAGGCGACTGGGGCCAACGTCCTGACTTTC
>TRBV30|.|.|TRBJ1-3
CAWSGDTFSGNTIYF
TGTGCCTGGAGTGGGGACACCTTTTCTGGAAACACCATATATTTT
>TRBV7-9|TRBD1|.|TRBJ1-6
CASSPDRDNSPLHF
TGTGCCAGCAGCCCTGACAGGGATAATTCACCCCTCCACTTT